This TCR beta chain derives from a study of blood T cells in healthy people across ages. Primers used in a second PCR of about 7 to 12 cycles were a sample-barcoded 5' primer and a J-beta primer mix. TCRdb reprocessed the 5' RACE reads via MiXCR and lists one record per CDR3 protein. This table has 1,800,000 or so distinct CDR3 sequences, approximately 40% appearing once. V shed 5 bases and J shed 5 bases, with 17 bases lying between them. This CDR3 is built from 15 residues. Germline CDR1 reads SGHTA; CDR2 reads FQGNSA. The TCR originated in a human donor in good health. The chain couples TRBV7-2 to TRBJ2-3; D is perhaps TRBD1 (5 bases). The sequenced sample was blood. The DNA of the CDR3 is TGTGCCAGCAGCCAGGGATCCACAGCAATAGATACGCAGTATTTT. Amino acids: CASSQGSTAIDTQYF.